This is a list of T cell receptor beta chains from one sample in a study of neoadjuvant nivolumab and ipilimumab in lung cancer. Method: immunoSEQ multiplex PCR; TCRdb's copy keeps in-frame clones and lacks some. The repertoire has over 15,000 clones, approximately 79% of them found once; the top ten carry under 8.5%. The sample in question was tumor tissue, obtained after neoadjuvant nivolumab, alone or with ipilimumab, at or shortly before surgery. These receptors were collected from an adult with non-small cell lung cancer. CDR3s leave out the opening cysteine and the closing phenylalanine or tryptophan. Fields, in order: J gene, V gene, D gene, clone size, CDR3 protein. A D gene is named only where the DNA matches it firmly. Size tells how often a clone was seen (once, few, many) or the class of an expanded clone, and some rows leave it out.

J: TRBJ2-7; V: TRBV6-6; D: TRBD1; size: few; CDR3: ASSSGQPYEQY
J: TRBJ1-1; V: TRBV7-3; D: TRBD1; size: -; CDR3: ASSFGTAAAF
J: TRBJ1-2; V: TRBV11-2; D: -; size: -; CDR3: ASSFGQSYGYT
J: TRBJ1-6; V: TRBV27; D: -; size: -; CDR3: ASSLRGVLGSPLH
J: TRBJ1-1; V: TRBV5-1; D: -; size: -; CDR3: ASSLGTANTEAF
J: TRBJ2-3; V: TRBV6-1; D: -; size: few; CDR3: ASRTYSSTDTQY
J: TRBJ2-1; V: TRBV4-1; D: TRBD2; size: -; CDR3: ASSTEDGGNEQF
J: TRBJ1-6; V: TRBV2; D: -; size: -; CDR3: ASSASFYNSPLH
J: TRBJ2-1; V: TRBV5-1; D: -; size: large; CDR3: ASSPWSSPNEQF
J: TRBJ2-1; V: TRBV10-3; D: -; size: -; CDR3: AISEAMGGIYNEQF
J: TRBJ1-4; V: TRBV7-9; D: -; size: -; CDR3: ASSLAPVEKLF
J: TRBJ2-5; V: TRBV11-2; D: -; size: -; CDR3: ASSVLGQPRETQY
J: TRBJ2-7; V: TRBV19; D: -; size: few; CDR3: ASSPYAGHPYEQY
J: TRBJ2-3; V: TRBV7-9; D: -; size: -; CDR3: ASSLARGGAADTQY
J: TRBJ1-6; V: TRBV6-1; D: -; size: -; CDR3: ASSESSLGSPLH
J: TRBJ1-6; V: TRBV4-3; D: -; size: large; CDR3: ASSQDRGSYNSPLH
J: TRBJ2-7; V: TRBV10-3; D: -; size: -; CDR3: AISDSGYRVGEQY
J: TRBJ1-1; V: TRBV2; D: TRBD1; size: -; CDR3: ASSAQTGGNTEAF
J: TRBJ1-6; V: TRBV9; D: TRBD1; size: -; CDR3: ASSVSTGVFDSPLH
J: TRBJ1-2; V: TRBV25-1; D: -; size: -; CDR3: ASSALREGGPYGYT
J: TRBJ2-1; V: TRBV19; D: -; size: -; CDR3: ASTPGEGSSYNEQF
J: TRBJ1-2; V: TRBV6-1; D: -; size: -; CDR3: ASSEPGAGYT
J: TRBJ1-6; V: TRBV5-7; D: -; size: -; CDR3: ASSEACSPSPLH
J: TRBJ1-2; V: TRBV7-9; D: -; size: -; CDR3: ASSLATAGGYGYT
J: TRBJ2-5; V: TRBV19; D: -; size: -; CDR3: ASSSQVQETQY
J: TRBJ2-7; V: TRBV29-1; D: TRBD2; size: few; CDR3: SVLSGLAGGLPYEQY
J: TRBJ2-5; V: TRBV5-1; D: TRBD1; size: -; CDR3: ASSRTGQETQY
J: TRBJ1-1; V: TRBV5-1; D: -; size: -; CDR3: ASSFGLSGEAF
J: TRBJ1-2; V: TRBV6-1; D: TRBD1; size: -; CDR3: ASRGDSYNYGYT
J: TRBJ2-2; V: TRBV5-1; D: -; size: few; CDR3: ASQTGGSRTGELF
J: TRBJ1-1; V: TRBV7-3; D: TRBD1; size: -; CDR3: ASSLDRGTTEAF
J: TRBJ1-2; V: TRBV16; D: -; size: few; CDR3: ASSQGTVDNYGYT
J: TRBJ1-6; V: TRBV5-1; D: -; size: once; CDR3: ASSSDSNNSPLH
J: TRBJ1-2; V: TRBV7-9; D: -; size: -; CDR3: ASARGEYGYT
J: TRBJ2-4; V: TRBV5-8; D: TRBD1; size: -; CDR3: ASSEDRAEDIQY